The 2 T cell receptor beta chains below were found in one sample sequenced in a study of blood T cell repertoires in COVID-19. TCRdb's copy holds only in-frame clones and misses some; the assay was immunoSEQ multiplex PCR. The sample carries roughly 40,000 clones, about 85% recorded once. Sequenced input: peripheral blood. The receptors stem from a human donor in a cohort sampled during active COVID-19.

The genes are TRBV19 and TRBJ2-1, with unresolved D. Per the germline V gene, CDR1 is LNHDA and CDR2 is SQIVND (reference sequence). Trimming took 8 bases from V and 0 from J, leaving 5 bases between them. This CDR3 region has 12 residues. CDR3 bases: TGTGCCAGTTCCGTCTCCTACAATGAGCAGTTCTTC. Encoded protein: CASSVSYNEQFF. Filled out from reference TRBV19 and TRBJ2-1, the complete variable domain reads DGGITQSPKYLFRKEGQNVTLSCEQNLNHDAMYWYRQDPGQGLRLIYYSQIVNDFQKGDIAEGYSVSREKKESFPLTVTSAQKNPTAFYLCASSVSYNEQFFGPGTRLTVL.

The chain links TRBV5-1 to TRBJ2-2, with a weak D call TRBD1 (5 bases). Trimming left V 0 bases short and J 1 base short, with 7 bases between. Germline V gene data show CDR1 as SGHRS and CDR2 as YFSETQ. The CDR3 has 15 residues. For the CDR3, the DNA is TGCGCCAGCAGCTTGGCCACAGGGAACACCGGGGAGCTGTTTTTT. It specifies CASSLATGNTGELFF. Together with reference TRBV5-1 and TRBJ2-2, the CDR3 gives the full variable domain: KAGVTQTPRYLIKTRGQQVTLSCSPISGHRSVSWYQQTPGQGLQFLFEYFSETQRNKGNFPGRFSGRQFSNSRSEMNVSTLELGDSALYLCASSLATGNTGELFFGEGSRLTVL.